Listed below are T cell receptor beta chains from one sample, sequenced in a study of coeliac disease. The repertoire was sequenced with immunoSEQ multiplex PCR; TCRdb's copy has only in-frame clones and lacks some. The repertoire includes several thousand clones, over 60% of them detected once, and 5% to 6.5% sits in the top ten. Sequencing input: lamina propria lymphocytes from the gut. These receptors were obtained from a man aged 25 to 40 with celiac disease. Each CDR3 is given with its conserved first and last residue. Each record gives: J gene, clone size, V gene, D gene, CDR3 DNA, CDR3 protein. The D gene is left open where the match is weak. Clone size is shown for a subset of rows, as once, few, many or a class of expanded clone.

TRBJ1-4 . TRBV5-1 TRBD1 TGCGCCAGCAGCTTTACAGGGGGAAGTGAAAAACTGTTTTTT CASSFTGGSEKLFF
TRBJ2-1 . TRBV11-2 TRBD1 TGTGCCAGCAGCTCCCAAACCGGGACAGGGGGCGCGATTAGCAATGAGCAGTTCTTC CASSSQTGTGGAISNEQFF
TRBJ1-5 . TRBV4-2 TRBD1 TGTGCCAGCAGCCAAGAAAGAGGTGCGGACAGGGGACAGCCCCAGCATTTT CASSQERGADRGQPQHF
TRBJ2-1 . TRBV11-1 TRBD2 TGTGCCAGCAGCCATACTAGCGACTCCTACAATGAGCAGTTCTTC CASSHTSDSYNEQFF
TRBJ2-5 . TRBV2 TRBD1 TGTGCCAGCAGTCAAGACCGGGACAGGGGGACCCAGTACTTC CASSQDRDRGTQYF
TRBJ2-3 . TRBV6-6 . TGTGCCAGCAGATTTGACTTCACGATGAATACGCAGTATTTT CASRFDFTMNTQYF
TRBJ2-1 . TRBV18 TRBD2 TGTGCCAGCTCACCCCCGAAGGGAGCGGGAGAAGGGAATGAGCAGTTCTTC CASSPPKGAGEGNEQFF
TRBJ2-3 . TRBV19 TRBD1 TGTGCCAGCACCACGGTGGGACAGGGCCATCTCACAGATACGCAGTATTTT CASTTVGQGHLTDTQYF
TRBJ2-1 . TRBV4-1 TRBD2 TGCGCCAGCAGCCCTTTGGTTGGTAGGCTAGCGGGAGGAGTTTCCTACAATGAGCAGTTCTTC CASSPLVGRLAGGVSYNEQFF
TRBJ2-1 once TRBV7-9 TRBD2 TGTGCCAGCAGATCTACTAGCGGGAAGTACAATGAGCAGTTCTTC CASRSTSGKYNEQFF
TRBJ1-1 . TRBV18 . TGTGCCAGCTCACCTAAGCAGGGCCTGAACACTGAAGCTTTCTTT CASSPKQGLNTEAFF
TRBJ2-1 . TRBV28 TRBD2 TGTGCCAGCATTGGCGGGAGCTCCTACAATGAGCAGTTCTTC CASIGGSSYNEQFF
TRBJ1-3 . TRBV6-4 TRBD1 TGTGCCGACGGACAGGGGGGCTCTGGAAACACCATATATTTT CADGQGGSGNTIYF
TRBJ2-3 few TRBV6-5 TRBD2 TGTGCCAGCAGCACAAGCGGGAGAGGCCCAGATACGCAGTATTTT CASSTSGRGPDTQYF
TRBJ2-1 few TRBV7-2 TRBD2 TGTGCCAGCAGCTTAGATGCTAGCGGGAGTTACAATGAGCAGTTCTTC CASSLDASGSYNEQFF
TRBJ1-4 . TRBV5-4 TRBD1 TGTGCCAGCAGCTTGCAGGGGGCTGATGAAAAACTGTTTTTT CASSLQGADEKLFF
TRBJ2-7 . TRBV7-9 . TGTGCCAGCAGCTCTACCGCTCCCAGGTCCTACGAGCAGTACTTC CASSSTAPRSYEQYF
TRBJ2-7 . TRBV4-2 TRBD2 TGTGCCAGCAGCCAAGATAGGGGCAGCGGGGGAGGATACGAGCAGTACTTC CASSQDRGSGGGYEQYF
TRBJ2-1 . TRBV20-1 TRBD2 TGCAGTTCCGGGACTAGCGGGGTACAGTTCTTC CSSGTSGVQFF
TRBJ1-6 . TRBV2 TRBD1 TGTGCCAGCAGCGCAGGACAGGGGAAGGACTCACCCCTCCACTTT CASSAGQGKDSPLHF
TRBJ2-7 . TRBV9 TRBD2 TGTGCCAGCAGCGAAACGGGACTAGCGGGCCTCTACGAGCAGTACTTC CASSETGLAGLYEQYF
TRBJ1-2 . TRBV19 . TGTGCCAGTAGTATTTACAGCAGCTATGGCTACACCTTC CASSIYSSYGYTF
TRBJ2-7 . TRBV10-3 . TGTGCCATCAGTGAGTGGGGTTTGGACAGTACCTACGAGCAGTACTTC CAISEWGLDSTYEQYF
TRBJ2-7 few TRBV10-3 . TGTGCCATCAGCCATCCACGGGAGCACTACGAGCAGTACTTC CAISHPREHYEQYF
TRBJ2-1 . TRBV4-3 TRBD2 TGCGCCAGCAGCCGGTCTAGCGGGAGCAGCAATGAGCAGTTCTTC CASSRSSGSSNEQFF
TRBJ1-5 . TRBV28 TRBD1 TGTGCCACCTTAGAGTCTGCAGGGGGCCGTCAGCCCCAGCATTTT CATLESAGGRQPQHF
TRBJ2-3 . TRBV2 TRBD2 TGTGCCAGCCTAGCGGGATTCACAGATACGCAGTATTTT CASLAGFTDTQYF
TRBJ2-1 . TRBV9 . TGTGCCAGCAGCGTGGGGCCAGGGGAGATCGGATACAATGAGCAGTTCTTC CASSVGPGEIGYNEQFF
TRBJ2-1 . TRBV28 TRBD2 TGTGCCAGCAGCCCTATTCTAGCGGGAGGGAACAATGAGCAGTTCTTC CASSPILAGGNNEQFF
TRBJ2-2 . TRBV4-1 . TGCGCCAGCAGCCGACCCCCTGCAGGGAACACCGGGGAGCTGTTTTTT CASSRPPAGNTGELFF
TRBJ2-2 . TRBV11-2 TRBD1 TGTGCCAGCAGCTCGGACAGGGTAGGGGTCACCGGGGAGCTGTTTTTT CASSSDRVGVTGELFF
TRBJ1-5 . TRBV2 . TGTGCCAGCAGTGAACTAAGTTTCCATAGCAATCAGCCCCAGCATTTT CASSELSFHSNQPQHF
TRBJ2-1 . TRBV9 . TGTGCCAGCTCACGAACAGACTACAATGAGCAGTTCTTC CASSRTDYNEQFF